The subject of this entry is one TCR beta chain. This entry is derived from a study of shared clonotypes between healthy human individuals. Data came from immunoSEQ multiplex PCR; TCRdb stores just in-frame clones and leaves some out. The sample carries roughly 1.4 million clones, roughly 98.5% recorded once. CDR1 is SGHNT, CDR2 YENEEA, per germline. The CDR3 loop spans 14 amino acids. V lost 3 bases and J 3 bases, leaving 12 bases between the germline ends. The source is a man aged 25 to 40 in good health. This chain links TRBV11-3 with TRBJ2-7, with D hard to call. The sample was naive CD4+ T cells sorted from blood. Subset given: CD45RA+ positively selected. The CDR3 spells CASSLDGNLYEQYF. DNA of the CDR3: TGTGCCAGCAGCTTGGATGGAAACCTCTACGAGCAGTACTTC.